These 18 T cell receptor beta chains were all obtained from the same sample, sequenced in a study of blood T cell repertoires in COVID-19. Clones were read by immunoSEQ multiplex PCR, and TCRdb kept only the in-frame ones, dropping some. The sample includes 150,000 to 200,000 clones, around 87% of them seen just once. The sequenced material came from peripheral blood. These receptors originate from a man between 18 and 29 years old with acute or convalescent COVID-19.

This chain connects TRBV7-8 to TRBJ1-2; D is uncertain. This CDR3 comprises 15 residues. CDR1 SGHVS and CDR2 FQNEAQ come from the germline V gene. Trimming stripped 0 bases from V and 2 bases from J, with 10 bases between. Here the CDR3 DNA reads TGTGCCAGCAGCTTAGCCCCCTCGGTAAACTATGGCTACACCTTC. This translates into CASSLAPSVNYGYTF.

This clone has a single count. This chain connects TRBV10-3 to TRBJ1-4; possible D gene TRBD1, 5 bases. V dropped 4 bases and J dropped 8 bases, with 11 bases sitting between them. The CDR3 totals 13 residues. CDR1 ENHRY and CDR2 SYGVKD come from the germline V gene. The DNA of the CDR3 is TGTGCCATCAGTGCCCAGGGTGGGGAAAAACTGTTTTTT. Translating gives CAISAQGGEKLFF.

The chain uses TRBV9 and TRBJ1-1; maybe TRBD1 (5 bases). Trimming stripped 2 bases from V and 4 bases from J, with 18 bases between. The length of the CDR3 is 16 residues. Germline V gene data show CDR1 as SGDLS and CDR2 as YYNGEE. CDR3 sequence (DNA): TGTGCCAGCAGCGTTCATGATAGGGGCGGGAGCACTGAAGCTTTCTTT. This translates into CASSVHDRGGSTEAFF.

Here the CDR3 DNA reads TGTGCCCCCCCCGGTGGGGCTCAGCCCCAGCATTTT. Translated: CAPPGGAQPQHF. This chain uses TRBV21-1 with TRBJ1-5; TRBD1, as called in the table, went unchecked against the DNA. TRBV21-1 is an annotated pseudogene. This CDR3 region has 12 residues.

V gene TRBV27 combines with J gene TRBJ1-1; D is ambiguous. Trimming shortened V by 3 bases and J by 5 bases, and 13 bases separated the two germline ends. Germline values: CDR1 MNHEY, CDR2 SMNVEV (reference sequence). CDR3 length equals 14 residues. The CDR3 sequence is CASSLYREGTEAFF. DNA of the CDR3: TGTGCCAGCAGTTTGTATCGGGAGGGAACTGAAGCTTTCTTT.

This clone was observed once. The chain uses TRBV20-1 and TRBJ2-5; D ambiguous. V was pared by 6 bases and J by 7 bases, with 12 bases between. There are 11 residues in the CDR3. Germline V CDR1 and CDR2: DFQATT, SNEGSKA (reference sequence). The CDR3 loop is CSASQHGTQYF. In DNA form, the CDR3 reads TGCAGTGCCTCACAGCATGGGACCCAGTACTTC.

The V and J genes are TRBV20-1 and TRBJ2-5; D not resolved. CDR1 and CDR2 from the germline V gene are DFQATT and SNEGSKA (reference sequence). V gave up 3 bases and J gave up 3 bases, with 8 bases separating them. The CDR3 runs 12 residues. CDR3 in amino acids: CSASGRKETQYF. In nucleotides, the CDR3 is TGCAGTGCTAGTGGCAGAAAAGAGACCCAGTACTTC.

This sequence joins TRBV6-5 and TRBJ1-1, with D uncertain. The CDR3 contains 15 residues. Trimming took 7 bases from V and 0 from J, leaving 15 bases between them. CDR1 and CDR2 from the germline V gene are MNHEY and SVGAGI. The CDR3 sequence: CASIPRSFMNTEAFF. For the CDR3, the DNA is TGTGCCAGCATCCCCCGGAGCTTCATGAACACTGAAGCTTTCTTT.

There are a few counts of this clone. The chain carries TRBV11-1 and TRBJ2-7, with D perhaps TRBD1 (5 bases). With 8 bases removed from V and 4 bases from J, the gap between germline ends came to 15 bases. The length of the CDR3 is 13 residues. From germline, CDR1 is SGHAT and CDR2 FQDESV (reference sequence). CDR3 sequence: CASQEGAKYEQYF. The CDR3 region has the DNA TGTGCCAGCCAGGAAGGGGCGAAGTACGAGCAGTACTTC.

The CDR3 loop is CASSPRTVSESPLHF. The CDR3, as DNA: TGCGCCAGCAGCCCACGGACAGTGTCTGAATCACCCCTCCACTTT. The chain uses TRBV5-1 and TRBJ1-6; perhaps TRBD1 as D (6 bases). CDR3 length: 15 residues. The V gene's germline CDR1 is SGHRS and CDR2 YFSETQ. Trimming took off 4 bases at V and 10 bases at J, with 18 bases between the two ends.

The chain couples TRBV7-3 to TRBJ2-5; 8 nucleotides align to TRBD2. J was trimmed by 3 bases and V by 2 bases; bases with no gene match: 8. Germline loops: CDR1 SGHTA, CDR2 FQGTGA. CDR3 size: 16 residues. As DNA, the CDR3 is TGTGCCAGCAGCTTAGGACTGGGACTAGGTGAAGAGACCCAGTACTTC. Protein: CASSLGLGLGEETQYF.

Here the CDR3 DNA reads TGCGCCAGCAGCTTGGGTACTAGTGGTTTAGAGACCCAGTACTTC. It encodes CASSLGTSGLETQYF. The chain links TRBV5-1 to TRBJ2-5, with a possible D match to TRBD2 (5 bases). Deletions cut 0 bases from V and 4 bases from J, with 13 bases between. Germline-derived CDR1 and CDR2 are SGHRS and YFSETQ. The CDR3 sequence is 15 residues long.

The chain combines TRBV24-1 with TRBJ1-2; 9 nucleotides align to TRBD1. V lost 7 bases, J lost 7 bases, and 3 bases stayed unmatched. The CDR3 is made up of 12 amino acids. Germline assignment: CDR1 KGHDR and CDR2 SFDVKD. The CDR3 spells CATSWGQGGYTF. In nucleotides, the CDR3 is TGTGCCACCAGCTGGGGACAGGGTGGCTACACCTTC.

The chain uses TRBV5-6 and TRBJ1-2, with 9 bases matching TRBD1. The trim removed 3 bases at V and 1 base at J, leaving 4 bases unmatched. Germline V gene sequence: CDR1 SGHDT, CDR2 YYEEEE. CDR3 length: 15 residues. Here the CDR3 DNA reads TGTGCCAGCAGCTGGGGGACAGGGAGTAACTATGGCTACACCTTC. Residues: CASSWGTGSNYGYTF.

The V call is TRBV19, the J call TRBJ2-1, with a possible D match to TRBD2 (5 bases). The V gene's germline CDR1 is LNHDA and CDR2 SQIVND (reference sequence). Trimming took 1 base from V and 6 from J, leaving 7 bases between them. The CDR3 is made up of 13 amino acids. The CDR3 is CASSIGGFNEQFF. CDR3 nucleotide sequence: TGTGCCAGTAGTATAGGAGGGTTCAATGAGCAGTTCTTC.

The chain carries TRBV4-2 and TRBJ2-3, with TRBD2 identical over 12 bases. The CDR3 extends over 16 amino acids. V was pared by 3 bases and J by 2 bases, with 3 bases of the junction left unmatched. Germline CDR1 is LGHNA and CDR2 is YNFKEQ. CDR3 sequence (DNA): TGTGCCAGCAGCCACCCTAGCGGGGGGGTCACAGATACGCAGTATTTT. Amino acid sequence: CASSHPSGGVTDTQYF.

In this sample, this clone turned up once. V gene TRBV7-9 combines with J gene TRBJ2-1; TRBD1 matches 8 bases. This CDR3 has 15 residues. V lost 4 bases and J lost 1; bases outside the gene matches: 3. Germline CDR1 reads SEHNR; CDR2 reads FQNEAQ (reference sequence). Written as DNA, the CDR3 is TGTGCCAGCAGCTACAGGGGGGCGTCCTACAATGAGCAGTTCTTC. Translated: CASSYRGASYNEQFF.

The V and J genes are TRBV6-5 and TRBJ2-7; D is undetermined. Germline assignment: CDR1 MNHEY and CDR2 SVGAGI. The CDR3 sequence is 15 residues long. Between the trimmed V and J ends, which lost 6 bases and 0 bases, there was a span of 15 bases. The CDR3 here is CASSQPGRVSYEQYV. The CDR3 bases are TGTGCCAGCAGCCAACCCGGTCGTGTCTCCTACGAGCAGTACGTC.